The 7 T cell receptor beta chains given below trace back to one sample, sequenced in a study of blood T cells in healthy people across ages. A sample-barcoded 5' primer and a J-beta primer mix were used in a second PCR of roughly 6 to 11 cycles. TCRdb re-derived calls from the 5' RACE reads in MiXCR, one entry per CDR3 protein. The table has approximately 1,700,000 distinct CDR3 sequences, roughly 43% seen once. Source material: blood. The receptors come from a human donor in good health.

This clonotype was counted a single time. The CDR3 coding sequence is TGTGCCAGCAGCAGAACCGGGACAGGGGTGGATGGCTACACCTTC. Protein sequence: CASSRTGTGVDGYTF. The chain is built from TRBV6-5 and TRBJ1-2; 10 nucleotides match TRBD1. The junction had 10 bases not matched to a gene; V was cut back by 6 bases and J by 6 bases. Germline CDR1 MNHEY, CDR2 SVGAGI. The CDR3 is 15 amino acids.

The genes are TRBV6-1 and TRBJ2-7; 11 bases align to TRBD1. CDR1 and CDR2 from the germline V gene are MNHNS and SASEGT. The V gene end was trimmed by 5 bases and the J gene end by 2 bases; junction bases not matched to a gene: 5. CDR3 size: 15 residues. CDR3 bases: TGTGCCAGCAGTAGATCGGGACAGGGGGCCTACGAGCAGTACTTC. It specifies CASSRSGQGAYEQYF.

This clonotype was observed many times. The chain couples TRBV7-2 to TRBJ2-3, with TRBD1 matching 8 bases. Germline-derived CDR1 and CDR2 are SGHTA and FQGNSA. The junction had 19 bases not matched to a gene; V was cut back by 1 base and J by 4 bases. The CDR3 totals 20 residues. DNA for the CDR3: TGTGCCAGCAGCTTAGACCGCCCGTCTACCAGGGGGCTTAGGGCAGATACGCAGTATTTT. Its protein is CASSLDRPSTRGLRADTQYF.

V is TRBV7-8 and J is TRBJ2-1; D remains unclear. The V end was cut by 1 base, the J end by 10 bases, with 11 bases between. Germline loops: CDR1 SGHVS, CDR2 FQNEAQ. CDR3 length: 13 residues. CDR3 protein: CASSLDGAREQFF. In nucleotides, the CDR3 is TGTGCCAGCAGCTTAGATGGAGCAAGAGAGCAGTTCTTC.

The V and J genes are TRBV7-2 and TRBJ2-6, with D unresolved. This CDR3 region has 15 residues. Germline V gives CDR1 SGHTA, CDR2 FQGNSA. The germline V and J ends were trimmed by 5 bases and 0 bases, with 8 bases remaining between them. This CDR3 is CASSPEFSGANVLTF. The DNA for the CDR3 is TGTGCCAGCAGCCCGGAGTTCTCTGGGGCCAACGTCCTGACTTTC.

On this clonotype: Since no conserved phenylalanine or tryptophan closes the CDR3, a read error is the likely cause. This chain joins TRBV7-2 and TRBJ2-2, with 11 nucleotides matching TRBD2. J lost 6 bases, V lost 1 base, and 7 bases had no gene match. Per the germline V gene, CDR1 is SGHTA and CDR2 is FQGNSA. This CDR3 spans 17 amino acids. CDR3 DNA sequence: TGTGCCAGCAGCTTAGTGGTGGGACTAGCGGTCCCCGGGGAGCTGTTTTGT. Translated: CASSLVVGLAVPGELFC.

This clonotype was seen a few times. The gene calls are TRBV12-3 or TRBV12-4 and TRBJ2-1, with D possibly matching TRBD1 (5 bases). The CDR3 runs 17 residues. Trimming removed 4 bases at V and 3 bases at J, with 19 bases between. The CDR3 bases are TGTGCCAGCAGTTCACCGCTAAATCTAGGGGTCTACAATGAGCAGTTCTTC. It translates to CASSSPLNLGVYNEQFF.